This passage covers 26 T cell receptor beta chains from one sample sequenced in a study of control samples from healthy donors and cancer patients. The table came from immunoSEQ multiplex PCR; TCRdb's copy has only in-frame clones and leaves some out. The sample holds around 20,000 clones, 85% to 90% seen once. The source material was PBMCs. The receptors come from a woman in her 70s with colorectal cancer.

The CDR3 DNA is TGTGCCATCAGTGAACACCCAGAGACCTCGAACACCGGGGAGCTGTTTTTT. This codes for CAISEHPETSNTGELFF. This sequence joins TRBV10-3 and TRBJ2-2; D gene unclear. V shed 3 bases and J shed 0 bases, with 14 bases lying between them. CDR3 size: 17 residues. Looked up from germline, CDR1 is ENHRY and CDR2 is SYGVKD.

For this clone: Since no conserved phenylalanine or tryptophan closes the CDR3, a read error is the likely cause. The V call is TRBV12-3 or TRBV12-4, the J call TRBJ1-2; D possibly corresponds to TRBD1 (5 bases). V lost 10 bases to trimming and J lost 5 bases, with 17 bases between them. The CDR3 is 13 amino acids. CDR3 DNA: TGTGCCACCAATTCTAGGACACCTTATGGCTACACCTCC. The encoded protein is CATNSRTPYGYTS.

The chain links TRBV7-6 to TRBJ2-7; unclear D gene. The V gene's germline CDR1 is SGHVS and CDR2 FNYEAQ. V lost 0 bases to trimming and J lost 3 bases, with 12 bases between them. CDR3 length: 15 amino acids. The DNA for the CDR3 is TGTGCCAGCAGCTTAGCGCGAATAGGGCACTACGAGCAGTACTTC. Protein sequence: CASSLARIGHYEQYF.

This chain uses TRBV18 with TRBJ2-1, with TRBD1 matching over 7 bases. The germline V gene has CDR1 KGHSH and CDR2 LQKENI. The CDR3 runs 14 residues. Trimming removed 1 base from V and 5 bases from J; junction bases left unmatched: 2. The CDR3, as DNA: TGTGCCAGCTCACCACGACAGGGTAACAATGAGCAGTTCTTC. Protein sequence: CASSPRQGNNEQFF.

The gene calls are TRBV9 and TRBJ1-1, with D uncertain. The CDR3 consists of 15 residues. Between the trimmed V and J ends, which lost 4 bases and 4 bases, there was a span of 17 bases. Germline lookup yields CDR1 SGDLS and CDR2 YYNGEE. The CDR3 DNA reads TGTGCCAGCAGCTCCTCGGGTGGGCTTGCCACTGAAGCTTTCTTT. Translated: CASSSSGGLATEAFF.

The chain combines TRBV9 with TRBJ2-1; D gene uncertain. The CDR3 contains 16 residues. V shed 4 bases and J shed 5 bases, with 19 bases lying between them. Looked up from germline, CDR1 is SGDLS and CDR2 is YYNGEE. CDR3 sequence: CASSPRTLLQDNEQFF. CDR3 DNA: TGTGCCAGCAGCCCGAGGACCCTCCTTCAAGACAATGAGCAGTTCTTC.

The V gene is TRBV12-3 or TRBV12-4, the J gene TRBJ2-3, with TRBD2 matching 12 bases. The length of the CDR3 is 13 residues. V was pared by 6 bases and J by 9 bases, with 4 bases of the junction left unmatched. CDR3 bases: TGTGCCAGCAGCCTAGCGGGGGGGAACACGCAGTATTTT. This encodes CASSLAGGNTQYF.

V and J are TRBV15 and TRBJ1-4; maybe TRBD1 (5 bases). The CDR3 sequence is 14 residues long. The germline V gene has CDR1 LNHNV and CDR2 YYDKDF (reference sequence). The germline V and J ends were trimmed by 0 bases and 9 bases, with 11 bases remaining between them. The CDR3 reads CATSREKGPQKLFF. The CDR3 nucleotides are TGTGCCACCAGCAGAGAAAAGGGGCCTCAAAAACTGTTTTTT.

The chain is built from TRBV13 and TRBJ2-1, with D possibly being TRBD1 (5 bases). The V end was cut by 2 bases, the J end by 7 bases, with 24 bases between. Germline lookup yields CDR1 PRHDT and CDR2 FYEKMQ (reference sequence). The CDR3 is 18 residues long. The CDR3 DNA is TGTGCCAGCAGCTTATCCTTTGGGCCTCTAGGGGCGAGGAATGAGCAGTTCTTC. Translation: CASSLSFGPLGARNEQFF.

The gene calls are TRBV18 and TRBJ2-2; D not certain. This CDR3 has 16 residues. From germline, CDR1 is KGHSH and CDR2 LQKENI. V gave up 3 bases and J gave up 3 bases, with 14 bases separating them. CDR3 in amino acids: CASSPARLPDTGELFF. CDR3 nucleotide sequence: TGTGCCAGCTCACCGGCTAGGCTACCAGACACCGGGGAGCTGTTTTTT.

CDR3 coding DNA: TGTGCCAGCAGCGTCCTAGACTATGGCTACACCTTC. Its protein product is CASSVLDYGYTF. The chain carries TRBV7-2 and TRBJ1-2; unclear D gene. The CDR3 covers 12 residues. Trimming left V 5 bases short and J 3 bases short, with 7 bases between. Germline V CDR1 and CDR2: SGHTA, FQGNSA.

This chain connects TRBV18 to TRBJ1-2, with TRBD1 matching 7 bases. CDR3 length equals 14 residues. The V gene end was trimmed by 6 bases and the J gene end by 3 bases; junction bases not matched to a gene: 7. CDR1 and CDR2 (germline): KGHSH, LQKENI. The CDR3 DNA reads as TGTGCCAGCTCTCCCGACAGGGCTGACTATGGCTACACCTTC. Its translation is CASSPDRADYGYTF.

As for this clone: Other nucleotide sequences from this sample produce the same CDR3. V is TRBV19 and J is TRBJ2-7; D possibly corresponds to TRBD1 (5 bases). CDR1 LNHDA and CDR2 SQIVND come from the germline V gene (reference sequence). Between the trimmed V and J ends, which lost 1 base and 7 bases, there was a span of 23 bases. The CDR3 sequence is 17 residues long. The CDR3 DNA reads TGTGCCAGTAGTATAGTCCCCCCTACAGGTCTGCCTACTGAGCAGTACTTC. This encodes CASSIVPPTGLPTEQYF.

The chain is built from TRBV19 and TRBJ2-5, with TRBD2 as a possible D gene (5 bases). With 3 bases removed from V and 7 bases from J, the gap between germline ends came to 15 bases. The germline V gene encodes CDR1 LNHDA and CDR2 SQIVND (reference sequence). The CDR3 is 14 residues long. The CDR3 DNA follows: TGTGCCAGTAGTATCGGTTCGGGGATTGGGACCCAGTACTTC. This encodes CASSIGSGIGTQYF. Variable domain in full (rest from reference TRBV19 and TRBJ2-5): DGGITQSPKYLFRKEGQNVTLSCEQNLNHDAMYWYRQDPGQGLRLIYYSQIVNDFQKGDIAEGYSVSREKKESFPLTVTSAQKNPTAFYLCASSIGSGIGTQYFGPGTRLLVL.

The chain uses TRBV11-3 and TRBJ1-2; 7 bases line up with TRBD1. J was trimmed by 5 bases and V by 5 bases; bases with no gene match: 2. CDR3 size: 12 residues. CDR1 is SGHNT, CDR2 YENEEA, per germline. CDR3 sequence: CASSQGGYGYTF. As DNA, the CDR3 is TGTGCCAGCAGCCAGGGGGGGTATGGCTACACCTTC. Full variable domain (outside the CDR3, taken from reference TRBV11-3 and TRBJ1-2): EAGVVQSPRYKIIEKKQPVAFWCNPISGHNTLYWYLQNLGQGPELLIRYENEEAVDDSQLPKDRFSAERLKGVDSTLKIQPAELGDSAVYLCASSQGGYGYTFGSGTRLTVV.

Written as DNA, the CDR3 is TGTGCCAGCAGCAAAAAGGGACAGCTAAACTATGGCTACACCTTC. Translation gives CASSKKGQLNYGYTF. The J gene is TRBJ1-2, the V gene TRBV21-1; no check of the table's D call, TRBD1, against the DNA was made. TRBV21-1 is designated a pseudogene. This CDR3 is 15 amino acids long.

The gene calls are TRBV6-5 and TRBJ2-4, with 7 positions matching TRBD1. With 8 bases clipped from V and 3 bases from J, the junction kept 7 bases outside the gene matches. This CDR3 has 14 amino acids. CDR1 and CDR2 from the germline V gene are MNHEY and SVGAGI. CDR3 in DNA: TGTGCCAGCCTGGGGGCAGGGGGCAAAAACATTCAGTACTTC. Its protein is CASLGAGGKNIQYF.

The V call is TRBV9, the J call TRBJ2-1; D is possibly TRBD2 (6 bases). This CDR3 is 15 amino acids long. The ends were cut back, 4 bases at V and 4 bases at J, with 15 bases in the middle. The germline CDR1 and CDR2 sequences are SGDLS and YYNGEE. CDR3 DNA sequence: TGTGCCAGCAGCCCCAGACGGGCGGGATACAATGAGCAGTTCTTC. It codes for CASSPRRAGYNEQFF.

This chain links TRBV5-1 with TRBJ2-3; the D call may be TRBD1 or TRBD2 (5 bases each). Germline V lookup: CDR1 SGHRS, CDR2 YFSETQ. This CDR3 is built from 15 residues. V was pared by 5 bases and J by 4 bases, with 17 bases between. CDR3 protein: CASSEGLFIPDTQYF. The CDR3 DNA sequence: TGCGCCAGCAGTGAGGGGCTTTTCATCCCAGATACGCAGTATTTT.

The rearrangement links TRBV14 to TRBJ1-4; TRBD1 is a possible D gene (5 bases). Deletions cut 4 bases from V and 0 bases from J, with 9 bases between. From germline, CDR1 is SGHDN and CDR2 FVKESK. This CDR3 spans 15 amino acids. The CDR3 protein is CASSPLGATNEKLFF. For the CDR3, the DNA is TGTGCCAGCAGCCCCCTAGGGGCAACTAATGAAAAACTGTTTTTT.

The J gene is TRBJ2-3, the V gene TRBV7-9, with 8 bases matching TRBD2. Looked up from germline, CDR1 is SEHNR and CDR2 is FQNEAQ (reference sequence). The CDR3 spans 14 residues. The V and J ends lost 7 bases and 2 bases, in that order; junction bases with no gene match: 5. CDR3 nucleotide sequence: TGTGCCAGCACCAGAGCGGGAGCCACAGATACGCAGTATTTT. Translation: CASTRAGATDTQYF.

The V and J genes are TRBV18 and TRBJ2-5; D ambiguous. The J call could be wrong; TRBJ2-7 is a better fit for the DNA end. Germline V gene data show CDR1 as KGHSH and CDR2 as LQKENI. The CDR3 covers 14 residues. The CDR3 region is CASSPPIVSGEQYF. The DNA of the CDR3 is TGTGCCAGCTCACCTCCAATCGTATCGGGCGAGCAGTACTTC.

The gene calls are TRBV11-3 and TRBJ1-2; 7 bases match TRBD1. V shed 5 bases, J shed 8 bases, and the junction held 14 bases outside the gene matches. Looked up from germline, CDR1 is SGHNT and CDR2 is YENEEA. CDR3 length: 15 residues. The CDR3 is CASSPRQGKGGGYTF. The CDR3 DNA follows: TGTGCCAGCAGCCCCCGACAGGGTAAAGGCGGCGGCTACACCTTC.

The gene calls are TRBV5-8 and TRBJ1-2; D unresolved. With 0 bases removed from V and 5 bases from J, the gap between germline ends came to 11 bases. Looked up from germline, CDR1 is SGHTS and CDR2 is YDEGEE. The CDR3 is 14 amino acids. The CDR3: CASSLAMGSYGYTF. In nucleotides, the CDR3 is TGTGCCAGCAGCTTGGCAATGGGGAGTTATGGCTACACCTTC.

This chain uses TRBV4-2 with TRBJ2-1; TRBD2 agrees at 10 bases. The germline V gene has CDR1 LGHNA and CDR2 YNFKEQ. J was trimmed by 4 bases and V by 0 bases; bases with no gene match: 3. The CDR3 covers 16 residues. The CDR3 here is CASSQDTSGAYNEQFF. CDR3 bases: TGTGCCAGCAGCCAAGATACTAGCGGGGCTTACAATGAGCAGTTCTTC.

The chain is built from TRBV4-2 and TRBJ2-5; D unresolved. This CDR3 is 14 amino acids long. Germline V gene sequence: CDR1 LGHNA, CDR2 YNFKEQ. The V end lost 0 bases, the J end lost 0 bases, and 5 bases lay between the germline ends. The CDR3 here is CASSQEPHQETQYF. The CDR3 bases are TGTGCCAGCAGCCAAGAACCGCACCAAGAGACCCAGTACTTC.